Listed here are 8 T cell receptor beta chains from one sample, sequenced in a study of early T cells in non-severe SARS-CoV-2 infection. TCRdb analysed the 5' RACE reads with MiXCR anew, one entry per CDR3 protein. The sample gives about 69,000 distinct CDR3 sequences, around a tenth of which show up once; around 5.5% is in the top ten. Sequenced material: whole blood. These receptors were obtained from an adult who was a healthcare worker with PCR-confirmed SARS-CoV-2 infection or an uninfected control (not recorded which).

This clonotype appeared a few times. The chain is built from TRBV3-1 and TRBJ2-2; maybe TRBD1 (5 bases). Between the trimmed V and J ends, which lost 1 base and 4 bases, there was a span of 7 bases. This CDR3 is built from 14 residues. Germline-derived CDR1 and CDR2 are LGHDT and YNNKEL (reference sequence). The CDR3 reads CASSQGQGTGELFF. CDR3 nucleotide sequence: TGTGCCAGCAGCCAAGGTCAGGGCACCGGGGAGCTGTTTTTT.

In this sample, this clonotype turned up many times. The chain joins TRBV24-1 to TRBJ2-3, with D hard to call. The CDR3 length is 13 residues. Germline-derived CDR1 and CDR2 are KGHDR and SFDVKD. With 4 bases removed from V and 2 bases from J, the gap between germline ends came to 6 bases. The chain's CDR3 is CATSEPITDTQYF. DNA for the CDR3: TGTGCCACCAGTGAGCCCATCACAGATACGCAGTATTTT.

This sequence joins TRBV29-1 and TRBJ2-3; TRBD1 aligns across 10 bases. Trimming removed 7 bases from V and 6 bases from J; junction bases left unmatched: 13. Germline V gives CDR1 SQVTM, CDR2 ANQGSEA. This CDR3 region has 15 residues. The CDR3 loop reads CSARDRGFLFDTQYF. DNA for the CDR3: TGCAGCGCCCGGGACAGGGGTTTTTTGTTCGATACGCAGTATTTT.

This clonotype was observed a few times. In DNA form, the CDR3 reads TGTGCCATCACCCGAATACAGGGATCCTCCTACAATGAGCAGTTCTTC. It is translated as CAITRIQGSSYNEQFF. The chain employs TRBV10-3 and TRBJ2-1, with D possibly being TRBD1 (6 bases). Trimming shortened V by 7 bases and J by 0 bases, and 16 bases separated the two germline ends. The CDR3 totals 16 residues. Germline V gene data show CDR1 as ENHRY and CDR2 as SYGVKD.

The table lists this clonotype with a few counts. The chain recombines TRBV27 with TRBJ2-5; D ambiguous. Germline V gene lookup returns CDR1 MNHEY and CDR2 SMNVEV (reference sequence). Between the trimmed V and J ends, which lost 3 bases and 1 base, there was a span of 6 bases. CDR3 size: 13 residues. CDR3 in amino acids: CASSFTFQETQYF. As DNA, the CDR3 is TGTGCCAGCAGTTTCACCTTCCAAGAGACCCAGTACTTC.

This clonotype was seen ten or more times. This chain links TRBV11-2 with TRBJ2-1; D is unresolved. CDR1 and CDR2 from the germline V gene are SGHAT and FQNNGV. V gave up 4 bases and J gave up 5 bases, with 6 bases separating them. The CDR3 consists of 12 residues. The CDR3 nucleotides are TGTGCCAGCAGCTACCGGGACAATGAGCAGTTCTTC. It codes for CASSYRDNEQFF.

This clonotype was found many times. The chain employs TRBV7-8 and TRBJ1-1; possibly TRBD1 for D (6 bases). CDR1 is SGHVS and CDR2 is FQNEAQ in the germline V gene. With 1 base removed from V and 5 bases from J, the gap between germline ends came to 14 bases. The CDR3 consists of 15 residues. CDR3 residues: CASSLDGGQETEAFF. The CDR3 bases are TGTGCCAGCAGCTTAGACGGGGGGCAGGAGACTGAAGCTTTCTTT.

This clonotype appeared a few times. This chain connects TRBV11-2 to TRBJ2-1; 14 bases are a match to TRBD2. Germline-derived CDR1 and CDR2 are SGHAT and FQNNGV. The junction had 5 bases not matched to a gene; V was cut back by 4 bases and J by 6 bases. This CDR3 region has 16 residues. CDR3 sequence: CASSSRLAGGFNEQFF. CDR3 nucleotides: TGTGCCAGCAGCTCTAGACTAGCGGGAGGGTTCAATGAGCAGTTCTTC. The variable domain in full, with the rest retrieved from reference TRBV11-2 and TRBJ2-1, is EAGVAQSPRYKIIEKRQSVAFWCNPISGHATLYWYQQILGQGPKLLIQFQNNGVVDDSQLPKDRFSAERLKGVDSTLKIQPAKLEDSAVYLCASSSRLAGGFNEQFFGPGTRLTVL.